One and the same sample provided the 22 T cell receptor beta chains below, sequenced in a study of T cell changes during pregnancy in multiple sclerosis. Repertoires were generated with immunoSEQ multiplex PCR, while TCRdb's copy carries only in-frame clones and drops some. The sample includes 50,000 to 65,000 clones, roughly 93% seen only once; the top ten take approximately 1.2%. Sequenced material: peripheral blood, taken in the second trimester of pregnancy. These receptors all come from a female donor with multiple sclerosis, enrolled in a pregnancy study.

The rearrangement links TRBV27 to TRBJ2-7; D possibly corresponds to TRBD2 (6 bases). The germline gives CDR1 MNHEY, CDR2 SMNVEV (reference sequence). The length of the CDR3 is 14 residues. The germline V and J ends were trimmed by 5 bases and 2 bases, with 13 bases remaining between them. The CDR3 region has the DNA TGTGCCAGCAGTCCCATGGGGAGGCCCTACGAGCAGTACTTC. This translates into CASSPMGRPYEQYF.

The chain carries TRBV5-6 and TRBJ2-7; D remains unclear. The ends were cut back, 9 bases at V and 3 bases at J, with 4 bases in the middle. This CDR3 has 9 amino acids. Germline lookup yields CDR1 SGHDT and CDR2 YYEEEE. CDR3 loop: CATYYEQYF. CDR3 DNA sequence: TGTGCCACCTACTACGAGCAGTACTTC.

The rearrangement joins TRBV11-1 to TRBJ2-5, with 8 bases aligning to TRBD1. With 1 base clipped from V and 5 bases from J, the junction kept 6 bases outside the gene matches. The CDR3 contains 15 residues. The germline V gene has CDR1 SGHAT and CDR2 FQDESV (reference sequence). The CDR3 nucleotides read TGTGCCAGCAGCTTAGAAGCCAGGGGGCGGGAGACCCAGTACTTC. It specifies CASSLEARGRETQYF. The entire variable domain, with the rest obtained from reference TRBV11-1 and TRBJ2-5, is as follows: EAEVAQSPRYKITEKSQAVAFWCDPISGHATLYWYRQILGQGPELLVQFQDESVVDDSQLPKDRFSAERLKGVDSTLKIQPAELGDSAMYLCASSLEARGRETQYFGPGTRLLVL.

The DNA for the CDR3 is TGTGCCAGCAGGGTCTCAGGAGGGGAACCAAACCGCTACACCTTC. Amino acids: CASRVSGGEPNRYTF. This rearrangement joins TRBV28 to TRBJ1-2, with D possibly being TRBD1 (5 bases). V gave up 6 bases and J gave up 9 bases, with 23 bases separating them. Germline V lookup: CDR1 MDHEN, CDR2 SYDVKM. This CDR3 contains 15 residues.

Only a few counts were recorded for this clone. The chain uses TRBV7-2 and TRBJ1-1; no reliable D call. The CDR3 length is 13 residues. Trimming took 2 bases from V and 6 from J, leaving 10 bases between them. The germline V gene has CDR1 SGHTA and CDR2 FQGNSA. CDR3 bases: TGTGCCAGCAGCTTACCTCCCCCGTCTGAAGCTTTCTTT. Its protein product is CASSLPPPSEAFF.

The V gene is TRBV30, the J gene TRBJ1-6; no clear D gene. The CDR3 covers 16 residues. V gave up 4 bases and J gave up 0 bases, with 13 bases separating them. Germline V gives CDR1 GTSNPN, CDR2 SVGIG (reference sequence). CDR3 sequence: CAWTPDSPSYNSPLHF. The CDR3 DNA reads TGTGCCTGGACCCCTGACTCTCCCTCCTATAATTCACCCCTCCACTTT. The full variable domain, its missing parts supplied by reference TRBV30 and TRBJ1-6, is SQTIHQWPATLVQPVGSPLSLECTVEGTSNPNLYWYRQAAGRGLQLLFYSVGIGQISSEVPQNLSASRPQDRQFILSSKKLLLSDSGFYLCAWTPDSPSYNSPLHFGNGTRLTVT.

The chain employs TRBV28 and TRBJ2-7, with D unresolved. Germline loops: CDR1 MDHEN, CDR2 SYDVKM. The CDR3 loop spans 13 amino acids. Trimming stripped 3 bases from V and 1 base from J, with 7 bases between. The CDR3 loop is CASSFVQSYEQYF. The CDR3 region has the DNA TGTGCCAGCAGTTTCGTGCAGTCCTACGAGCAGTACTTC.

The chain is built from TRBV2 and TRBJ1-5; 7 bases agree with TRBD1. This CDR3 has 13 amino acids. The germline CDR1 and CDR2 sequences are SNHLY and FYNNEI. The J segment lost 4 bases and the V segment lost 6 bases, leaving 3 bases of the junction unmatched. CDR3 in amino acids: CASRGQSNQPQHF. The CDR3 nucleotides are TGTGCCAGCAGGGGACAGAGTAATCAGCCCCAGCATTTT. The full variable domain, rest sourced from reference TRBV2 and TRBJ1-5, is EPEVTQTPSHQVTQMGQEVILRCVPISNHLYFYWYRQILGQKVEFLVSFYNNEISEKSEIFDDQFSVERPDGSNFTLKIRSTKLEDSAMYFCASRGQSNQPQHFGDGTRLSIL.

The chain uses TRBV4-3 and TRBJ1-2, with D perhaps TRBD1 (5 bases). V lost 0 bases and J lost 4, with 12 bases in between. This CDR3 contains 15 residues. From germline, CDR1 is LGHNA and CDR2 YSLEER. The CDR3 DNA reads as TGCGCCAGCAGCCAAGATCAGGGCCAGTCCTATGGCTACACCTTC. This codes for CASSQDQGQSYGYTF.

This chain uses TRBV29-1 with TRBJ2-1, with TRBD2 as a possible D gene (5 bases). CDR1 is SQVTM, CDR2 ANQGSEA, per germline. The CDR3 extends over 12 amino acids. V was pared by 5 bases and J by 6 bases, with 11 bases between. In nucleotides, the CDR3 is TGCAGCGTTACCGGGGTTCTCAATGAGCAGTTCTTC. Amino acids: CSVTGVLNEQFF.

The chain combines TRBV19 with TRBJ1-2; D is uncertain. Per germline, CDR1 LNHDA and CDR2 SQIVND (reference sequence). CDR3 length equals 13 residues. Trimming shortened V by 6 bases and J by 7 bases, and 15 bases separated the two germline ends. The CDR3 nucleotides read TGTGCCAGTAGCCCCCGGCCCCCGGGTGGCTACACCTTC. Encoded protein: CASSPRPPGGYTF.

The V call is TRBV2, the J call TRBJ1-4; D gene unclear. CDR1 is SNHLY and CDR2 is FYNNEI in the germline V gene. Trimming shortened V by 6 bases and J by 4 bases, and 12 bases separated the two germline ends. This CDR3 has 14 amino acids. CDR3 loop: CASRDPGINEKLFF. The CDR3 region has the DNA TGTGCCAGCAGGGACCCCGGGATTAATGAAAAACTGTTTTTT. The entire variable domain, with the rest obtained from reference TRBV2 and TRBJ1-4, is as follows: EPEVTQTPSHQVTQMGQEVILRCVPISNHLYFYWYRQILGQKVEFLVSFYNNEISEKSEIFDDQFSVERPDGSNFTLKIRSTKLEDSAMYFCASRDPGINEKLFFGSGTQLSVL.

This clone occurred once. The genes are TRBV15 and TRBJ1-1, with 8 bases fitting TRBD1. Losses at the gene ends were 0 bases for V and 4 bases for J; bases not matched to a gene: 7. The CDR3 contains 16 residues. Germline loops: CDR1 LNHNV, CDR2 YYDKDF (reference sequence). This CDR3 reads CATSRDPQGGSTEAFF. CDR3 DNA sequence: TGTGCCACCAGCAGAGACCCACAGGGGGGGAGCACTGAAGCTTTCTTT. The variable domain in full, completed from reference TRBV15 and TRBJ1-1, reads DAMVIQNPRYQVTQFGKPVTLSCSQTLNHNVMYWYQQKSSQAPKLLFHYYDKDFNNEADTPDNFQSRRPNTSFCFLDIRSPGLGDTAMYLCATSRDPQGGSTEAFFGQGTRLTVV.

The CDR3 loop is CASSRRGDGANEKLFF. The CDR3 DNA follows: TGTGCCAGCAGCCGCCGGGGGGACGGGGCTAATGAAAAACTGTTTTTT. The V and J genes are TRBV5-4 and TRBJ1-4; tentatively, D is TRBD1 (5 bases). V was cut by 4 bases and J by 3 bases, with 16 bases left in between. Germline assignment: CDR1 SGHNT and CDR2 YYREEE (reference sequence). The CDR3 runs to 16 residues.

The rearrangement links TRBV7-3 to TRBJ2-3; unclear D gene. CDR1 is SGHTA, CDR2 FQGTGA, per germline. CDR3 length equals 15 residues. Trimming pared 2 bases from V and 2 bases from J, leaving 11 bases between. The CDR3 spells CASSLRPQATDTQYF. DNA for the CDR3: TGTGCCAGCAGCTTACGACCCCAGGCCACAGATACGCAGTATTTT. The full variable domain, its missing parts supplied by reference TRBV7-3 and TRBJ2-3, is GAGVSQTPSNKVTEKGKYVELRCDPISGHTALYWYRQSLGQGPEFLIYFQGTGAADDSGLPNDRFFAVRPEGSVSTLKIQRTERGDSAVYLCASSLRPQATDTQYFGPGTRLTVL.

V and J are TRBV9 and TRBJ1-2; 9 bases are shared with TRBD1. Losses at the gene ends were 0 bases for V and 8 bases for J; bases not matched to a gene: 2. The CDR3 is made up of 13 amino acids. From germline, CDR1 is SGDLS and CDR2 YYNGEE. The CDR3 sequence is CASSVDRGQGYTF. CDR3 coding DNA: TGTGCCAGCAGCGTAGACAGGGGGCAGGGCTACACCTTC. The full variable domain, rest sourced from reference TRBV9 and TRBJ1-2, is DSGVTQTPKHLITATGQRVTLRCSPRSGDLSVYWYQQSLDQGLQFLIQYYNGEERAKGNILERFSAQQFPDLHSELNLSSLELGDSALYFCASSVDRGQGYTFGSGTRLTVV.

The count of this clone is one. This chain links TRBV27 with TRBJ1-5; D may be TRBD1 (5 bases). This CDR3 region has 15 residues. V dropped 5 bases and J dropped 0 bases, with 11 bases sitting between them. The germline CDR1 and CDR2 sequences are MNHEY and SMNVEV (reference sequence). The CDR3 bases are TGTGCCAGCAGTGCGGGACGGTATAGCAATCAGCCCCAGCATTTT. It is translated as CASSAGRYSNQPQHF.

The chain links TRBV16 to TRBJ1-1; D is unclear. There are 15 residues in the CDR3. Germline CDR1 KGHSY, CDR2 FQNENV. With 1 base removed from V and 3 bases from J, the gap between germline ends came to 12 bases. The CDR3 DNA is TGTGCCAGCAGCCAATTTGCCGCTGGCCACACTGAAGCTTTCTTT. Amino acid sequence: CASSQFAAGHTEAFF.

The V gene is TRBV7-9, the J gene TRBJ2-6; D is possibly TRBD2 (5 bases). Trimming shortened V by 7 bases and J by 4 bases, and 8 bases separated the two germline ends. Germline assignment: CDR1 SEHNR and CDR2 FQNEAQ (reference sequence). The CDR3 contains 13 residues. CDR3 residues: CASTTGGANVLTF. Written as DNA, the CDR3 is TGTGCCAGCACCACGGGGGGGGCCAACGTCCTGACTTTC.

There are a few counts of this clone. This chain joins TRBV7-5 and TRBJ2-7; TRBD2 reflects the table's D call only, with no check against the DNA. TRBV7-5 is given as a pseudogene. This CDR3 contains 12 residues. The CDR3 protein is CARGSGRDEQYF. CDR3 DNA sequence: TGTGCCAGAGGCTCAGGGAGGGACGAGCAGTACTTC.

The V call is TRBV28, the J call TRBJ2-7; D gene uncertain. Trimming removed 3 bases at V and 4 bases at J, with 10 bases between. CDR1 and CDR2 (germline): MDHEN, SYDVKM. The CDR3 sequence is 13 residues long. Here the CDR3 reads CASSFDSPYEQYF. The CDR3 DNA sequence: TGTGCCAGCAGTTTCGATAGTCCGTACGAGCAGTACTTC.

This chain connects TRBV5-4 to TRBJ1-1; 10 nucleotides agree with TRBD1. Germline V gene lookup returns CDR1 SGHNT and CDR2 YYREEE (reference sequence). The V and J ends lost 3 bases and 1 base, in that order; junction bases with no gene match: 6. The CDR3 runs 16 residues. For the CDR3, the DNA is TGTGCCAGCAGCTCCAGACAGGGGGCGCGGAACACTGAAGCTTTCTTT. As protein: CASSSRQGARNTEAFF.